What follows is one T cell receptor beta chain and its context. Using a J-beta primer mix together with a sample-barcoded 5' primer, a second PCR was run for roughly 7 to 11 cycles. TCRdb re-derived calls from the 5' RACE reads in MiXCR, one entry per CDR3 protein. The table includes 950,000 to 1,200,000 distinct CDR3 sequences, roughly two fifths detected once. These data belong to a study of blood T cells in healthy people across ages. J lost 6 bases, V lost 1 base, and 2 bases had no gene match. This CDR3 comprises 14 residues. Germline CDR1 MGHRA, CDR2 YSYEKL. V is TRBV4-1 and J is TRBJ1-4, with TRBD1 matching over 7 bases. This TCR was sampled from a man aged 18 to 30 in good health. Sequencing was performed on blood. In DNA, the CDR3 is TGCGCCAGCAGCCAAGTCGGGACAGATGAAAAACTGTTTTTT. It specifies CASSQVGTDEKLFF.